This is a list of T cell receptor beta chains from one sample in a study of cytomegalovirus exposure and HLA in healthy donors. Measured with immunoSEQ multiplex PCR; TCRdb has only the in-frame clones, and not every one. The sample includes approximately 43,000 clones. Sample: PBMCs. The receptors originated from a young woman in good health and CMV-seronegative. Each CDR3 is given with its conserved first and last residue. A D gene is named only where the DNA matches it firmly.

j_call | v_call | d_call | cdr3_nt | cdr3_aa
TRBJ1-1 | TRBV7-9 | - | TGTGCCAGCAGCTTAGTAACGGGAAAGGACACTGAAGCTTTCTTT | CASSLVTGKDTEAFF
TRBJ2-4 | TRBV7-9 | - | TGTGCCAGCAGCCCCCCCGGACTTGAAAACATTCAGTACTTC | CASSPPGLENIQYF
TRBJ2-5 | TRBV19 | TRBD2 | TGTGCCAGTAGTAAACGGACTAGCGGGAAAGCCAGAGAGACCCAGTACTTC | CASSKRTSGKARETQYF
TRBJ2-1 | TRBV29-1 | TRBD1 | TGCAGCGCCGACAGGGGGCCGAACGCCAATGAGCAGTTCTTC | CSADRGPNANEQFF
TRBJ2-1 | TRBV19 | TRBD1 | TGTGCCAGTAGGTGGACAGGGCTGAACAATGAGCAGTTCTTC | CASRWTGLNNEQFF
TRBJ2-3 | TRBV13 | TRBD2 | TGTGCCAGCAGCCCCACTCTAGCGGGGTATACGCAGTATTTT | CASSPTLAGYTQYF
TRBJ2-5 | TRBV7-9 | - | TGTGCCAGCAGCTTAGATCAGGGGGGCAAGGAGACCCAGTACTTC | CASSLDQGGKETQYF
TRBJ2-3 | TRBV19 | - | TGTGCCAGTAGTACTTCCACTAGGAACGGCACAGATACGCAGTATTTT | CASSTSTRNGTDTQYF
TRBJ2-3 | TRBV6-4 | - | TGTGCCAGCAGTGACTCGGCGGGGAGCGCAGATACGCCGTATTTT | CASSDSAGSADTPYF
TRBJ2-7 | TRBV29-1 | TRBD1 | TGCAGCGTCGGGGACAGCTACTCCTACGAGCAGTACTTC | CSVGDSYSYEQYF
TRBJ1-2 | TRBV2 | - | TGTGCCAGCAGATTGGACAGAATGGTACCCGGCTACACCTTC | CASRLDRMVPGYTF
TRBJ1-2 | TRBV18 | - | TGTGCCAGCTCCCTAGCGAGCCGGTCAAACTATGGCTACACCTTC | CASSLASRSNYGYTF
TRBJ1-5 | TRBV10-3 | - | TGTGCCATCAGTGAGTCCCCAACGGAGCCCCAGCATTTT | CAISESPTEPQHF
TRBJ2-1 | TRBV6-5 | TRBD1 | TGTGCCAGCAGTTACAGCACCGGGACAGGGGGCAATGAGCAGTTCTTC | CASSYSTGTGGNEQFF
TRBJ2-5 | TRBV28 | TRBD2 | TGTGCCAGCAGTCAGCGGGAGTCGGGAGAGACCCAGTACTTC | CASSQRESGETQYF
TRBJ1-2 | TRBV9 | TRBD1 | TGTGCCAGCAGCGACGCGACAGGGCGAAACTATGGCTACACCTTC | CASSDATGRNYGYTF
TRBJ1-1 | TRBV25-1 | TRBD1 | TGTGCCAGCACGGGACAGTTAGGCACTGAAGCTTTCTTT | CASTGQLGTEAFF
TRBJ2-1 | TRBV7-9 | - | TGTGCCAGCAGCTCTGGGGGCGGGAGTTATAATGAGCAGTTCTTC | CASSSGGGSYNEQFF
TRBJ2-1 | TRBV9 | TRBD2 | TGTGCCAGCAGCCTAACCACGACTAGCGGAGTATACAATGAGCAGTTCTTC | CASSLTTTSGVYNEQFF
TRBJ2-1 | TRBV30 | TRBD2 | TGTGCCTGGAGGGGGGGGAGCTCCTACAATGAGCAGTTCTTC | CAWRGGSSYNEQFF
TRBJ1-2 | TRBV7-8 | - | TGTGCCAGCAGCTTAGAGCGGTGGCAGGCCAGCTATGGCTACACCTTC | CASSLERWQASYGYTF
TRBJ2-7 | TRBV28 | TRBD1 | TGTGCCAGCAGACGACAGGGTGACGCCTACGAGCAGTACTTC | CASRRQGDAYEQYF
TRBJ2-1 | TRBV11-1 | TRBD2 | TGTGCCAGCAGCTTAGGGGGGGGCTCCTACAATGAGCAGTTCTTC | CASSLGGGSYNEQFF
TRBJ1-1 | TRBV4-3 | TRBD1 | TGCGCCAGCAGCCCAGGGACAGCGGAGAACACTGAAGCTTTCTTT | CASSPGTAENTEAFF
TRBJ2-1 | TRBV6-6 | - | TGTGCCAGCAGTTACTCCGGGAATGAGCAGTTCTTC | CASSYSGNEQFF
TRBJ2-5 | TRBV4-1 | TRBD2 | TGCGCCAGCAGCCAAGATGCCGGAGCGGGAGGGCCCCTCGGCGAGACCCAGTACTTC | CASSQDAGAGGPLGETQYF
TRBJ2-7 | TRBV7-2 | TRBD1 | TGTGCCAGCAGCTTTTTCACAGGGGGCTCCTACGAGCAGTACTTC | CASSFFTGGSYEQYF
TRBJ1-2 | TRBV19 | - | TGTGCCAGTAGCACTCCCGACAGGATCAGTGGCTACACCTTC | CASSTPDRISGYTF
TRBJ1-5 | TRBV5-6 | TRBD1 | TGTGCCAGCAGCTTAAGGGGGCAGAGCTATAGCAATCAGCCCCAGCATTTT | CASSLRGQSYSNQPQHF
TRBJ2-3 | TRBV20-1 | - | TGCAGTGCTAGGGGCCCCGATACGCAGTATTTT | CSARGPDTQYF
TRBJ2-1 | TRBV7-3 | TRBD2 | TGTGCCAGCAGCTCCGGGACTAGCCGTAATGAGCAGTTCTTC | CASSSGTSRNEQFF
TRBJ1-1 | TRBV7-9 | - | TGTGCCAGCAGCTTAGGATTCCCAGTGAACACTGAAGCTTTCTTT | CASSLGFPVNTEAFF
TRBJ2-7 | TRBV11-3 | TRBD2 | TGTGCCAGCAGCAAAACCGGGACTAGACGGGGCTACGAGCAGTACTTC | CASSKTGTRRGYEQYF
TRBJ1-1 | TRBV9 | - | TGTGCCAGCAGCGTAGCTACGGGGGGAGGGGAGATCACTGAAGCTTTCTTT | CASSVATGGGEITEAFF
TRBJ2-5 | TRBV29-1 | - | TGCAGCGCCGGACAGTTGGGGGGGGGTGAGACCCAGTACTTC | CSAGQLGGGETQYF
TRBJ2-1 | TRBV29-1 | - | TGCAGCGTTATGAAGCGAGTGAGCTCCTACAATGAGCAGTTCTTC | CSVMKRVSSYNEQFF
TRBJ2-1 | TRBV6-5 | TRBD2 | TGTGCCAGCAGTTATGCTAGCGGGAGACGAAATGAGCAGTTCTTC | CASSYASGRRNEQFF
TRBJ2-1 | TRBV10-3 | TRBD2 | TGTGCCATCAGTGAGTCGGGCGGGACTAACTACAATGAGCAGTTCTTC | CAISESGGTNYNEQFF
TRBJ2-1 | TRBV15 | TRBD2 | TGTGCCACCAGCAGAGATATAGCGGGGGGATTCTCCTACAATGAGCAGTTCTTC | CATSRDIAGGFSYNEQFF
TRBJ1-3 | TRBV2 | - | TGTGCCAGCAGTGAACGCGGGTCCCCTGGAAACACCATATATTTT | CASSERGSPGNTIYF
TRBJ1-5 | TRBV28 | - | TGTGCCAGCAGTTTTAGCAGGGGAGGCAATCAGCCCCAGCATTTT | CASSFSRGGNQPQHF
TRBJ1-2 | TRBV4-1 | - | TGCGCCAGCAGCCAAGTTTCGGGTATCTGGGGGGTCAACTATGGCTACACCTTC | CASSQVSGIWGVNYGYTF
TRBJ1-5 | TRBV27 | - | TGTGCCAGCAGTCCTCGACAGGTTAATCAGCCCCAGCATTTT | CASSPRQVNQPQHF
TRBJ2-6 | TRBV10-2 | - | TGCGCCAGCAGTGGAAGGGGGTCTGGGGCCAACGTCCTGACTTTC | CASSGRGSGANVLTF
TRBJ1-1 | TRBV5-4 | TRBD1 | TGTGCCAGCAGCGCAGGGGGACAAATGAACACTGAAGCTTTCTTT | CASSAGGQMNTEAFF
TRBJ2-1 | TRBV27 | - | TGTGCCAGCAGTCATACCGGGACTGGAGGGTCGGGGGAGCAGTTCTTC | CASSHTGTGGSGEQFF
TRBJ2-5 | TRBV5-1 | TRBD2 | TGCGCCAGCAGTCGGACTAGCGAGGAGACCCAGTACTTC | CASSRTSEETQYF
TRBJ1-2 | TRBV27 | - | TGTGCCAGCAGCAGGGAGGGATGGAGTGGCTACACCTTC | CASSREGWSGYTF
TRBJ2-7 | TRBV4-2 | - | TGTGCCAGCAGCCAAGGGGGCCCCTCCTACGAGCAGTACTTC | CASSQGGPSYEQYF
TRBJ1-5 | TRBV23-1 | - | TGCGCCAGCAGTCAACTAGACGGACAGCCCCAGCATTTT | CASSQLDGQPQHF
TRBJ1-5 | TRBV4-1 | - | TGCGCCAGCAGCCAAGATCTGGGCAGGCCCAATCAGCCCCAGCATTTT | CASSQDLGRPNQPQHF
TRBJ1-1 | TRBV20-1 | - | TGCAGTGCCCCGGCGGGAACTGAAGCTTTCTTT | CSAPAGTEAFF
TRBJ1-2 | TRBV4-2 | TRBD1 | TGTGCCAGCAGCCAAGACTCACCCGGCGGGACAGAACTTTATGGCTACACCTTC | CASSQDSPGGTELYGYTF
TRBJ1-1 | TRBV6-4 | - | TGTGCCAGCAGTGACTCAGGCACGTGCAGGAATTTGACTGAAGCTTTCTTT | CASSDSGTCRNLTEAFF
TRBJ1-4 | TRBV6-1 | TRBD1 | TGTGCCAGCAGGCGGGACAGGCTTAATGAAAAACTGTTTTTT | CASRRDRLNEKLFF
TRBJ2-2 | TRBV28 | TRBD2 | TGTGCCAGCAGTAGCGGGGGGAGCACCGGGGAGCTGTTTTTT | CASSSGGSTGELFF
TRBJ1-4 | TRBV30 | - | TGTGCCTTCTGGAGGGCAGCAACTAATGAAAAACTGTTTTTT | CAFWRAATNEKLFF
TRBJ1-1 | TRBV4-3 | TRBD1 | TGCGCCAGCAGCCAGATCCGGGACAGGGGTAAAGCTTTCTTT | CASSQIRDRGKAFF
TRBJ2-7 | TRBV6-4 | TRBD1 | TGTGCCAGCAGTGCCTCCGGGACAGGGGATATACGAGGGCAGTACTTC | CASSASGTGDIRGQYF
TRBJ2-7 | TRBV19 | TRBD1 | TGTGCCAGTAGTACCACCGGGACAGCTACCGAGCAGTACTTC | CASSTTGTATEQYF